A single sample is the source of the 32 T cell receptor beta chains below, sequenced in a study of blood T cell repertoires in COVID-19. TCRdb's copy holds only in-frame clones and misses some; the assay was immunoSEQ multiplex PCR. The sample holds tens of thousands of clones, around 90% seen once. The material sequenced was peripheral blood. Receptors were obtained from a man aged 60 to 75 with active COVID-19.

This clone qualifies as medium-sized. The rearrangement links TRBV19 to TRBJ2-2; 14 bases match TRBD2. The V segment lost 4 bases and the J segment 3 bases; nucleotides outside the gene matches: 1. Germline V gives CDR1 LNHDA, CDR2 SQIVND (reference sequence). The CDR3 spans 16 residues. The CDR3 sequence: CASSRTSGGYTGELFF. CDR3 DNA sequence: TGTGCCAGTAGTAGGACTAGCGGGGGGTACACCGGGGAGCTGTTTTTT.

Only one count was recorded for this clone. This chain joins TRBV5-1 and TRBJ1-2; the match to TRBD1 covers 7 bases. V lost 3 bases, J lost 7 bases, and 3 bases stayed unmatched. The CDR3 is made up of 12 amino acids. CDR1 and CDR2 (germline): SGHRS, YFSETQ. CDR3 sequence (DNA): TGCGCCAGCAGCTCGGGACAGTTTGGCTACACCTTC. Protein product: CASSSGQFGYTF. The full variable domain, in which reference TRBV5-1 and TRBJ1-2 provide the parts outside the CDR3, is KAGVTQTPRYLIKTRGQQVTLSCSPISGHRSVSWYQQTPGQGLQFLFEYFSETQRNKGNFPGRFSGRQFSNSRSEMNVSTLELGDSALYLCASSSGQFGYTFGSGTRLTVV.

The chain uses TRBV19 and TRBJ2-1; perhaps TRBD2 as D (7 bases). Germline V gene data show CDR1 as LNHDA and CDR2 as SQIVND (reference sequence). The V end was cut by 3 bases, the J end by 5 bases, with 17 bases between. The CDR3 totals 16 residues. Here the CDR3 DNA reads TGTGCCAGTAGTATTCTGGGGGGGGGCGTCCACAATGAGCAGTTCTTC. It translates to CASSILGGGVHNEQFF.

The chain joins TRBV19 to TRBJ2-7, with a weak D call TRBD1 (6 bases). The V and J ends lost 3 bases and 4 bases respectively, with 16 bases between them. There are 15 residues in the CDR3. CDR1 LNHDA and CDR2 SQIVND come from the germline V gene (reference sequence). CDR3: CASSMVQGQRYEQYF. CDR3 coding DNA: TGTGCCAGTAGTATGGTACAGGGTCAGCGGTACGAGCAGTACTTC.

This chain's CDR3 is CASRWTGYQETQYF. CDR3 DNA: TGCGCCAGCAGGTGGACAGGCTACCAAGAGACCCAGTACTTC. This chain joins TRBV5-1 and TRBJ2-5; 7 bases agree with TRBD1. The CDR3 is 14 amino acids. The germline CDR1 and CDR2 sequences are SGHRS and YFSETQ. V lost 5 bases to trimming and J lost 0 bases; unmatched junction nucleotides: 4.

This clone was detected once. The CDR3 DNA is TGCAGCGTTGCGGCGACATCGGATAGCAATCAGCCCCAGCATTTT. Amino acids: CSVAATSDSNQPQHF. The J gene is TRBJ1-5, the V gene TRBV29-1; no firm D call. The CDR3 covers 15 residues. The germline V and J ends were trimmed by 4 bases and 0 bases, with 13 bases remaining between them. CDR1 is SQVTM and CDR2 is ANQGSEA in the germline V gene.

The chain is built from TRBV2 and TRBJ1-6; 9 bases line up with TRBD1. V lost 8 bases, J lost 7 bases, and 9 bases stayed unmatched. The CDR3 spans 15 residues. Germline V gene sequence: CDR1 SNHLY, CDR2 FYNNEI. Written as DNA, the CDR3 is TGTGCCAGCTCCTTAGGGGGACAGGGAAATTCACCCCTCCACTTT. Translated, it gives CASSLGGQGNSPLHF.

This clone has a handful of counts. This chain joins TRBV5-5 and TRBJ1-5; 7 bases are shared with TRBD1. Germline CDR1 SGHKS, CDR2 YYEKEE (reference sequence). The V segment lost 2 bases and the J segment 6 bases; nucleotides outside the gene matches: 8. The CDR3 spans 15 residues. Written as DNA, the CDR3 is TGTGCCAGCAGCTTACAGGGGAATAAGGTTCAGCCCCAGCATTTT. This encodes CASSLQGNKVQPQHF.

This rearrangement joins TRBV5-8 to TRBJ1-4; TRBD1 matches at 8 bases. Unmatched junction bases numbered 12, after V lost 4 bases and J lost 4 bases. The CDR3 totals 17 residues. CDR1 is SGHTS, CDR2 YDEGEE, per germline. CDR3 DNA: TGTGCCAGCAGCGACGGACAGGGCTTTCGTGGTAATGAAAAACTGTTTTTT. As protein: CASSDGQGFRGNEKLFF.

The chain recombines TRBV7-2 with TRBJ2-5; 10 positions match TRBD1. The CDR3 is 16 residues long. CDR1 is SGHTA and CDR2 is FQGNSA in the germline V gene. V lost 5 bases and J lost 4; bases outside the gene matches: 10. The CDR3 nucleotides read TGTGCCAGCAGCCGGGGGGGACAGGGGTCGGGAGAGACCCAGTACTTC. Translating it yields CASSRGGQGSGETQYF.

This clone was found once. An end of the junction differs from the germline gene, which may be a read error. The V call is TRBV27, the J call TRBJ2-1; 10 positions agree with TRBD2. The length of the CDR3 is 15 residues. CDR1 and CDR2 from the germline V gene are MNHEY and SMNVEV (reference sequence). The CDR3, as DNA: TGTGCCAGCAGCCAGCGGGGGGGCCTCTACTATGAGCAGTTCTTC. This codes for CASSQRGGLYYEQFF.

This clone was detected once. The chain joins TRBV15 to TRBJ2-3; the D gene is possibly TRBD2 (5 bases). CDR3 length equals 13 residues. Germline CDR1 reads LNHNV; CDR2 reads YYDKDF (reference sequence). V was clipped by 4 bases and J by 4 bases, with 9 bases between them. Here the CDR3 reads CATSNSGADTQYF. DNA of the CDR3: TGTGCCACCAGCAACTCCGGGGCAGATACGCAGTATTTT.

This clone is a singleton in its sample. CDR3 nucleotides: TGTGCCAGTCTGGGGGACAGCCGAATGGGTTCACCCCTCCACTTT. It translates to CASLGDSRMGSPLHF. The chain employs TRBV2 and TRBJ1-6, with 7 bases fitting TRBD1. This CDR3 is 15 amino acids long. Looked up from germline, CDR1 is SNHLY and CDR2 is FYNNEI. The junction had 14 bases not matched to a gene; V was cut back by 9 bases and J by 9 bases.

The rearrangement joins TRBV19 to TRBJ2-1, with 12 positions matching TRBD2. The CDR3 is made up of 17 amino acids. Germline V gives CDR1 LNHDA, CDR2 SQIVND (reference sequence). Germline trimming cut 5 bases from V and 7 bases from J; bases unmatched to any gene: 12. The CDR3 loop reads CASSAAPGLAGRNEQFF. The CDR3 DNA sequence: TGTGCCAGTAGTGCGGCTCCGGGACTAGCGGGCAGAAATGAGCAGTTCTTC.

The V and J genes are TRBV5-1 and TRBJ1-1; D is possibly TRBD1 (5 bases). Germline V CDR1 and CDR2: SGHRS, YFSETQ. V was pared by 3 bases and J by 1 base, with 10 bases between. This CDR3 spans 14 amino acids. CDR3 bases: TGCGCCAGCAGCTGGGGGGTGGAGAACACTGAAGCTTTCTTT. This gives the protein CASSWGVENTEAFF. Supplemented by reference TRBV5-1 and TRBJ1-1, the full variable domain reads KAGVTQTPRYLIKTRGQQVTLSCSPISGHRSVSWYQQTPGQGLQFLFEYFSETQRNKGNFPGRFSGRQFSNSRSEMNVSTLELGDSALYLCASSWGVENTEAFFGQGTRLTVV.

The J gene is TRBJ2-5, the V gene TRBV21-1; the table's D call, TRBD1, has no DNA check behind it. TRBV21-1 is reported as a pseudogene. The CDR3 has 14 residues. The CDR3 DNA follows: TGTGCCAGCAGCAACTCGACAGGGCAAGAGACCCAGTACTTC. Its translation is CASSNSTGQETQYF.

The CDR3 is CASSHPGGEAFF. The CDR3 coding sequence is TGTGCCAGCAGTCACCCAGGGGGTGAAGCTTTCTTT. V is TRBV5-4 and J is TRBJ1-1, with TRBD1 identical over 7 bases. J gave up 7 bases and V 5 bases, and 5 bases lay outside the gene matches. The CDR3 is made up of 12 amino acids. Germline assignment: CDR1 SGHNT and CDR2 YYREEE (reference sequence). Supplemented by reference TRBV5-4 and TRBJ1-1, the full variable domain reads ETGVTQSPTHLIKTRGQQVTLRCSSQSGHNTVSWYQQALGQGPQFIFQYYREEENGRGNFPPRFSGLQFPNYSSELNVNALELDDSALYLCASSHPGGEAFFGQGTRLTVV.

The chain recombines TRBV10-1 with TRBJ2-2; D might be TRBD1 (5 bases). The CDR3 has 12 amino acids. Trimming removed 8 bases from V and 3 bases from J, with 7 bases in between. Germline CDR1 is WNHNN and CDR2 is SYGVQD (reference sequence). The CDR3 reads CASGQHTGELFF. The CDR3 DNA is TGCGCCAGCGGACAACACACCGGGGAGCTGTTTTTT.

The chain has TRBV4-1 and TRBJ2-5, with 8 bases lining up with TRBD2. Germline CDR1 and CDR2: MGHRA and YSYEKL. The CDR3 runs to 17 residues. J was trimmed by 2 bases and V by 4 bases; bases with no gene match: 12. CDR3 amino acids: CASSLNTGGATQETQYF. The DNA for the CDR3 is TGCGCCAGCAGCCTAAACACGGGGGGGGCGACACAAGAGACCCAGTACTTC.

The chain combines TRBV27 with TRBJ1-3; TRBD1 matches at 8 bases. After removal of 5 bases from V and 0 bases from J, the junction contained 3 bases not matched to a gene. The V gene's germline CDR1 is MNHEY and CDR2 SMNVEV (reference sequence). This CDR3 is 15 amino acids long. Written as DNA, the CDR3 is TGTGCCAGCAGTCGGGACAGGAGCTCTGGAAACACCATATATTTT. Amino acids: CASSRDRSSGNTIYF.

V is TRBV4-1 and J is TRBJ1-1, with 7 bases aligning to TRBD1. The V and J ends lost 3 bases and 2 bases, in that order; junction bases with no gene match: 6. The CDR3 sequence is 15 residues long. The V gene's germline CDR1 is MGHRA and CDR2 YSYEKL. The CDR3 reads CASSHAPGGNTEAFF. The CDR3, as DNA: TGCGCCAGCAGCCACGCACCAGGGGGAAACACTGAAGCTTTCTTT.

The chain links TRBV19 to TRBJ2-7; 12 nucleotides match TRBD1. Unmatched junction bases numbered 5, after V lost 4 bases and J lost 4 bases. Germline V gene lookup returns CDR1 LNHDA and CDR2 SQIVND (reference sequence). The CDR3 totals 15 residues. The CDR3 spells CASSTTGQGAYEQYF. The CDR3 nucleotides read TGTGCCAGTAGTACAACGGGACAGGGGGCGTACGAGCAGTACTTC.

The CDR3 here is CASSPGDRALPYNEQFF. CDR3 nucleotide sequence: TGTGCCAGCAGCCCCGGGGACAGGGCTTTACCCTACAATGAGCAGTTCTTC. The rearrangement links TRBV9 to TRBJ2-1, with 9 bases lining up with TRBD1. From germline, CDR1 is SGDLS and CDR2 YYNGEE. There are 17 residues in the CDR3. J lost 2 bases, V lost 4 bases, and 10 bases had no gene match.

V usage is TRBV5-1 and J usage is TRBJ2-3; tentative D call: TRBD1 (6 bases). The CDR3 is made up of 13 amino acids. Germline-derived CDR1 and CDR2 are SGHRS and YFSETQ. V was shortened by 4 bases and J by 10 bases, with 16 bases between the two germline ends. The CDR3 sequence is CASSPRGPGAQYF. The CDR3 nucleotides are TGCGCCAGCAGCCCTCGGGGCCCAGGGGCGCAGTATTTT.

This sequence joins TRBV2 and TRBJ2-7; 8 bases map to TRBD2. Germline CDR1 is SNHLY and CDR2 is FYNNEI. V lost 8 bases and J lost 3; bases outside the gene matches: 9. The CDR3 has 14 amino acids. In DNA form, the CDR3 reads TGTGCCAGCTCATCCCACGGGGGGGTCTACGAGCAGTACTTC. Its protein product is CASSSHGGVYEQYF.

The chain uses TRBV18 and TRBJ2-5; 7 bases map to TRBD2. The CDR3 spans 17 residues. V lost 4 bases to trimming and J lost 2 bases; unmatched junction nucleotides: 13. Germline CDR1 and CDR2: KGHSH and LQKENI. The CDR3 DNA reads TGTGCCAGCTCACGGTTCGTGGGGGAGGGACGTCAAGAGACCCAGTACTTC. Its translation is CASSRFVGEGRQETQYF.

The chain joins TRBV5-1 to TRBJ1-5; D remains ambiguous. The CDR3 consists of 15 residues. CDR1 SGHRS and CDR2 YFSETQ come from the germline V gene. With 0 bases removed from V and 4 bases from J, the gap between germline ends came to 11 bases. The CDR3 DNA reads as TGCGCCAGCAGCTTGGAATCAGGCAGGAATCAGCCCCAGCATTTT. It specifies CASSLESGRNQPQHF.

The chain combines TRBV3-1 (or the pseudogene TRBV3-2) with TRBJ1-1, with a possible D match to TRBD1 (5 bases). Trimming pared 1 base from V and 2 bases from J, leaving 11 bases between. Germline V gene data show CDR1 as LGHDT and CDR2 as YNNKEL (reference sequence). CDR3 length equals 15 residues. Here the CDR3 DNA reads TGTGCCAGCAGCCAAGGACAGATCATAAACACTGAAGCTTTCTTT. Amino acids: CASSQGQIINTEAFF.

As concerns this clone: Within the sample, other DNA sequences also encode this same CDR3. The chain carries TRBV5-1 and TRBJ1-4; D gene uncertain. CDR1 is SGHRS and CDR2 is YFSETQ in the germline V gene. Trimming removed 0 bases from V and 0 bases from J, with 6 bases in between. The length of the CDR3 is 15 residues. Written as DNA, the CDR3 is TGCGCCAGCAGCTTGGGCAGTGCAACTAATGAAAAACTGTTTTTT. Translation: CASSLGSATNEKLFF. The variable domain in full, with the rest retrieved from reference TRBV5-1 and TRBJ1-4, is KAGVTQTPRYLIKTRGQQVTLSCSPISGHRSVSWYQQTPGQGLQFLFEYFSETQRNKGNFPGRFSGRQFSNSRSEMNVSTLELGDSALYLCASSLGSATNEKLFFGSGTQLSVL.

This chain uses TRBV5-1 with TRBJ1-1; no reliable D call. Trimming cost V 7 bases and J 4 bases, with 8 bases left between them. This CDR3 has 11 amino acids. Germline V CDR1 and CDR2: SGHRS, YFSETQ. CDR3 sequence: CASHESTEAFF. Here the CDR3 DNA reads TGCGCCAGCCACGAGTCCACTGAAGCTTTCTTT.

The chain carries TRBV15 and TRBJ1-4; D is uncertain. The CDR3 runs to 17 residues. Trimming took off 5 bases at V and 0 bases at J, with 16 bases between the two ends. CDR1 is LNHNV and CDR2 is YYDKDF in the germline V gene (reference sequence). The CDR3 sequence: CATSVYALGSTNEKLFF. In DNA form, the CDR3 reads TGTGCCACCAGCGTATACGCCCTGGGCTCAACTAATGAAAAACTGTTTTTT.

This clone was seen only a few times. The rearrangement joins TRBV14 to TRBJ1-6; D remains ambiguous. Germline V gene sequence: CDR1 SGHDN, CDR2 FVKESK. The CDR3 has 13 amino acids. The V end was cut by 4 bases, the J end by 8 bases, with 9 bases between. The CDR3 nucleotides read TGTGCCAGCAGCCCGCGACTGGATTCACCCCTCCACTTT. This encodes CASSPRLDSPLHF.